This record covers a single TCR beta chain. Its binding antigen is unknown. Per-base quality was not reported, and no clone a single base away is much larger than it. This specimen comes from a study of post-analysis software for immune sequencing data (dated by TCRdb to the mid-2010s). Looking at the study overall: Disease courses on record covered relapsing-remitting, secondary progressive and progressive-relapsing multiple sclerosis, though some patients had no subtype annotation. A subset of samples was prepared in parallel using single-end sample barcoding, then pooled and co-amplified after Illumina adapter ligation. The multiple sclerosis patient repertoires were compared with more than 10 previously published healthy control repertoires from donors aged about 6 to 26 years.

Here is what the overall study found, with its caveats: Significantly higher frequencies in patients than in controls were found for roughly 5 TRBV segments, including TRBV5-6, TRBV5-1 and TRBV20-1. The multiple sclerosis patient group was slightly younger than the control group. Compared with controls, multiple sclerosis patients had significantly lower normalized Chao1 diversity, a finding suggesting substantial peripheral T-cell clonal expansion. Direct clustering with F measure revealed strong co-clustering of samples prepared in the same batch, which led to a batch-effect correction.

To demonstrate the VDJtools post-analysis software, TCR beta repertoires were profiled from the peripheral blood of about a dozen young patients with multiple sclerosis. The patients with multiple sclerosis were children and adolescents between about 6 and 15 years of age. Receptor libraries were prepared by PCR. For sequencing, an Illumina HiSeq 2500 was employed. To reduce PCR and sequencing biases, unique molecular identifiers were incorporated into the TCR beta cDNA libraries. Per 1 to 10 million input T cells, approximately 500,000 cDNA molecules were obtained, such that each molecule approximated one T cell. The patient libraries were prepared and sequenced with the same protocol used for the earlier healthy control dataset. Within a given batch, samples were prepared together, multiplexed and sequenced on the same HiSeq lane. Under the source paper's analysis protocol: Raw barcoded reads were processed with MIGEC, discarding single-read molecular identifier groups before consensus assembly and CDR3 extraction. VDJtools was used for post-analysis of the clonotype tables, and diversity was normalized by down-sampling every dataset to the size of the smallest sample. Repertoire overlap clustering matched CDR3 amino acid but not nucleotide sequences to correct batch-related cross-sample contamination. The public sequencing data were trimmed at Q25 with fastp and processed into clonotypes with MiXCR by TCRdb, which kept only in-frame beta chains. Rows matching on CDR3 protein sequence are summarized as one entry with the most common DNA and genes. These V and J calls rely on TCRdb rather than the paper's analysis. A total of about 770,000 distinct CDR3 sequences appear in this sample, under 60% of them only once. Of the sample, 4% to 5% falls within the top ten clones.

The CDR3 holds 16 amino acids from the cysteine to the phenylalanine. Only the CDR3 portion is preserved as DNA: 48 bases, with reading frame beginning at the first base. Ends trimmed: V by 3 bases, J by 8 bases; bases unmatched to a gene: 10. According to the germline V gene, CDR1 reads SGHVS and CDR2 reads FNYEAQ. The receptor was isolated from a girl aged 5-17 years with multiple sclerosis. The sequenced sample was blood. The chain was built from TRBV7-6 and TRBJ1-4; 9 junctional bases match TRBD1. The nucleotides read TGTGCCAGCAGCTTGGGGACAGGGAAGGTTGGCGAAAAACTGTTTTTT. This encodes CASSLGTGKVGEKLFF.